This TCR beta chain was retrieved from a study of cytomegalovirus exposure and HLA in healthy donors. General study results and limits: Investigators reported more than 150 TCR beta chains as tied to cytomegalovirus. A few of the chains that were CMV-associated were confirmed in vitro to be specific for CMV antigens.

About this clone itself: No antigen is known for it.

Sequencing used immunoSEQ multiplex PCR; TCRdb keeps in-frame clones, though not all of them. The table lists about 64,000 clones, 85% to 95% of them singletons. The CDR3 is 18 residues long. The J segment lost 0 bases and the V segment lost 3 bases, leaving 9 bases of the junction unmatched. The germline V gene encodes CDR1 SGHRS and CDR2 YFSETQ. Specimen: PBMCs. The sequence was obtained from a woman aged 18 to 35 in good health and CMV-seropositive. The chain couples TRBV5-1 to TRBJ2-3; 11 bases are a match to TRBD2. The CDR3 DNA follows: TGCGCCAGCAGCTCTCTAGCGGGGGGAACCCCTAGCACAGATACGCAGTATTTT. Its protein is CASSSLAGGTPSTDTQYF.